This T cell receptor beta chain was recovered during a study of blood T cell repertoires in COVID-19. TCRdb's table, derived via immunoSEQ multiplex PCR, lists solely in-frame clones and lacks some. The sample yields under 250,000 clones, roughly 80% seen once. Deletions cut 2 bases from V and 6 bases from J, with 14 bases between. CDR1 and CDR2 from the germline V gene are SGDLS and YYNGEE. The CDR3 runs to 14 residues. The chain carries TRBV9 and TRBJ1-2, with a tentative D call TRBD1 (6 bases). This receptor was obtained from a man in his fifties or sixties with active or convalescent COVID-19. The sequenced sample consisted of peripheral blood. CDR3 protein: CASSVTGPLDGYTF. DNA for the CDR3: TGTGCCAGCAGCGTCACAGGGCCCCTCGATGGCTACACCTTC.